The 20 T cell receptor beta chains in this list originate from one sample, sequenced in a study of OX40 agonist ivuxolimab in advanced cancers. Here immunoSEQ multiplex PCR was the method, and the copy in TCRdb shows in-frame clones only, minus some. Here the sample spans about 66,000 clones, 80% to 90% being singletons. The sample in question was CD4+ or CD8+ T cells sorted from blood, obtained in a trial of the OX40 agonist ivuxolimab. These receptors originate from an adult with an advanced solid tumor such as melanoma, head and neck, liver or kidney cancer.

This clone was recorded only once. The rearrangement links TRBV28 to TRBJ2-2; perhaps TRBD1 as D (5 bases). Trimming removed 1 base at V and 3 bases at J, with 21 bases between. The CDR3 totals 19 residues. Per germline, CDR1 MDHEN and CDR2 SYDVKM. The CDR3 nucleotides read TGTGCCAGCAGTTTATTCCCTCCCAATGGGCAGGGCGACACCGGGGAGCTGTTTTTT. Residues: CASSLFPPNGQGDTGELFF.

This clone has a single count. This rearrangement joins TRBV28 to TRBJ2-7; 10 bases align to TRBD1. CDR1 is MDHEN, CDR2 SYDVKM, per germline. V dropped 5 bases and J dropped 2; count of bases not matched to a gene: 3. CDR3 length: 14 amino acids. The CDR3: CASSLGQGAYEQYF. The CDR3, as DNA: TGTGCCAGCAGTCTTGGACAGGGGGCCTACGAGCAGTACTTC.

The V and J genes are TRBV5-6 and TRBJ2-7, with 9 positions matching TRBD1. Germline V CDR1 and CDR2: SGHDT, YYEEEE. The length of the CDR3 is 14 residues. V was pared by 6 bases and J by 5 bases, with 9 bases of the junction left unmatched. CDR3 sequence: CASTPRDRVHEQYF. CDR3 DNA sequence: TGTGCCAGCACCCCTCGGGACAGGGTCCACGAGCAGTACTTC.

The chain couples TRBV30 to TRBJ2-1; 7 bases match TRBD2. CDR3 size: 14 residues. The ends lost 6 bases at V and 1 base at J; junction bases unmatched: 6. Germline-derived CDR1 and CDR2 are GTSNPN and SVGIG (reference sequence). The CDR3 sequence: CACTSGGSYNEQFF. CDR3 in DNA: TGTGCCTGCACTTCCGGGGGGTCCTACAATGAGCAGTTCTTC.

The V and J genes are TRBV5-4 and TRBJ2-7; a possible D gene is TRBD1 (6 bases). Germline V gives CDR1 SGHNT, CDR2 YYREEE (reference sequence). The CDR3 has 14 residues. The V and J ends lost 3 bases and 2 bases respectively, with 12 bases between them. The CDR3 region is CASSSGQSTYEQYF. For the CDR3, the DNA is TGTGCCAGCAGCTCCGGACAGTCCACCTACGAGCAGTACTTC.

The chain joins TRBV9 to TRBJ2-7; TRBD2 is a possible D gene (5 bases). The CDR3 has 11 residues. V lost 7 bases and J 6 bases, leaving 11 bases between the germline ends. Germline-derived CDR1 and CDR2 are SGDLS and YYNGEE. CDR3 region: CASGRSGEQYF. The CDR3 nucleotides are TGTGCCAGCGGGAGATCTGGCGAGCAGTACTTC.

The V and J genes are TRBV30 and TRBJ2-3, with D maybe TRBD2 (6 bases). This CDR3 is built from 17 residues. Germline V gene sequence: CDR1 GTSNPN, CDR2 SVGIG (reference sequence). V lost 2 bases and J lost 0, with 18 bases in between. This chain's CDR3 is CAWSPLMRGSSTDTQYF. CDR3 bases: TGTGCCTGGAGTCCCCTTATGCGGGGTTCTAGCACAGATACGCAGTATTTT.

The chain is built from TRBV27 and TRBJ1-5; 8 bases line up with TRBD1. V gave up 7 bases and J gave up 1 base; unmatched junction bases: 6. CDR1 and CDR2 from the germline V gene are MNHEY and SMNVEV (reference sequence). This CDR3 spans 15 amino acids. In DNA, the CDR3 is TGTGCCAGCAAGTCGCAGGGGGCAAGCAATCAGCCCCAGCATTTT. Translating it yields CASKSQGASNQPQHF.

The chain couples TRBV27 to TRBJ2-5; 8 bases line up with TRBD1. The J call is doubtful: the DNA matches TRBJ2-7 better. Germline V gene sequence: CDR1 MNHEY, CDR2 SMNVEV (reference sequence). The CDR3 totals 14 residues. In DNA, the CDR3 is TGTGCCAGCAGTTTCCGGACAGGGTCCTACGAGCAGTACTTC. Its translation: CASSFRTGSYEQYF.

The chain joins TRBV5-1 to TRBJ1-4; no clear D gene. Germline values: CDR1 SGHRS, CDR2 YFSETQ. The CDR3 loop spans 15 amino acids. With 5 bases removed from V and 0 bases from J, the gap between germline ends came to 11 bases. CDR3 nucleotides: TGCGCCAGCAGACCCGTTGGATCAACTAATGAAAAACTGTTTTTT. Residues: CASRPVGSTNEKLFF.

The chain combines TRBV4-2 with TRBJ2-3; D gene unclear. Germline CDR1 and CDR2: LGHNA and YNFKEQ. This CDR3 region has 16 residues. Trimming cost V 4 bases and J 2 bases, with 16 bases left between them. Here the CDR3 reads CASSPPRLTDTDTQYF. The CDR3 coding sequence is TGTGCCAGCAGCCCTCCTCGTCTCACCGACACAGATACGCAGTATTTT.

The chain recombines TRBV27 with TRBJ2-3; tentatively, D is TRBD1 (6 bases). V lost 6 bases and J lost 1, with 14 bases in between. CDR1 is MNHEY, CDR2 SMNVEV, per germline (reference sequence). The CDR3 extends over 15 amino acids. CDR3 residues: CASREQGWGTDTQYF. The DNA of the CDR3 is TGTGCCAGCAGGGAACAGGGATGGGGCACAGATACGCAGTATTTT.

The V and J genes are TRBV27 and TRBJ2-2, with D possibly being TRBD2 (6 bases). Germline CDR1 and CDR2: MNHEY and SMNVEV (reference sequence). With 1 base removed from V and 4 bases from J, the gap between germline ends came to 13 bases. CDR3 length: 16 amino acids. CDR3 residues: CASSLWAGRFTGELFF. The CDR3, as DNA: TGTGCCAGCAGTTTATGGGCGGGGAGGTTCACCGGGGAGCTGTTTTTT.

CDR3 sequence reads: CASRSGSSYNEQFF. DNA for the CDR3: TGTGCCAGCAGAAGCGGGAGCTCCTACAATGAGCAGTTCTTC. The V gene is TRBV28, the J gene TRBJ2-1, with 8 bases matching TRBD2. In germline, CDR1 is MDHEN, CDR2 SYDVKM. The trim removed 6 bases at V and 0 bases at J, leaving 1 base unmatched. This CDR3 region has 14 residues.

The rearrangement links TRBV10-1 to TRBJ2-1, with 8 bases aligning to TRBD2. The CDR3 is made up of 15 amino acids. The V gene's germline CDR1 is WNHNN and CDR2 SYGVQD (reference sequence). With 9 bases clipped from V and 2 bases from J, the junction kept 9 bases outside the gene matches. CDR3 sequence: CARTIAGYAYNEQFF. CDR3 DNA sequence: TGCGCCAGGACTATAGCGGGATACGCCTACAATGAGCAGTTCTTC.

This chain joins TRBV10-3 and TRBJ2-6; D is perhaps TRBD1 or TRBD2 (5 bases each). The CDR3 totals 13 residues. The germline gives CDR1 ENHRY, CDR2 SYGVKD. The ends were cut back, 6 bases at V and 4 bases at J, with 7 bases in the middle. The CDR3 reads CAIRRDGANVLTF. Here the CDR3 DNA reads TGTGCCATCAGGAGGGACGGGGCCAACGTCCTGACTTTC.

This sequence joins TRBV27 and TRBJ2-5; no clear D. V lost 2 bases, J lost 4 bases, and 8 bases lay in between. CDR1 MNHEY and CDR2 SMNVEV come from the germline V gene (reference sequence). The CDR3 runs 13 residues. CDR3 loop: CASSLGRRETQYF. In DNA form, the CDR3 reads TGTGCCAGCAGTTTAGGAAGGCGAGAGACCCAGTACTTC.

The rearrangement joins TRBV9 to TRBJ2-1; 12 positions agree with TRBD2. The CDR3 has 16 residues. Germline CDR1 is SGDLS and CDR2 is YYNGEE. Germline trimming cut 3 bases from V and 2 bases from J; bases unmatched to any gene: 3. The CDR3 nucleotides are TGTGCCAGCAGCGCCCGGACTAGCGGGACCTACAATGAGCAGTTCTTC. Amino acids: CASSARTSGTYNEQFF.

The J gene is TRBJ2-3, the V gene TRBV5-4; 9 positions match TRBD2. Germline trimming cut 0 bases from V and 2 bases from J; bases unmatched to any gene: 4. The CDR3 is 16 residues long. CDR1 is SGHNT, CDR2 YYREEE, per germline (reference sequence). CDR3 residues: CASSLGLAGFTDTQYF. CDR3 nucleotide sequence: TGTGCCAGCAGCTTGGGGCTAGCGGGGTTCACAGATACGCAGTATTTT.

The rearrangement joins TRBV27 to TRBJ2-7; D perhaps matches TRBD1 (6 bases). CDR3 length equals 12 residues. Germline values: CDR1 MNHEY, CDR2 SMNVEV (reference sequence). Trimming left V 6 bases short and J 6 bases short, with 12 bases between. The CDR3 nucleotides read TGTGCCAGCAGAGACGGGACATCCGAGCAGTACTTC. This encodes CASRDGTSEQYF.